Each of the 12 T cell receptor beta chains below was sequenced from the same sample in a study of blood T cell repertoires in COVID-19. Here immunoSEQ multiplex PCR was the method, and the copy in TCRdb shows in-frame clones only, minus some. This table holds fewer than 200,000 clones, about 83% found once. Sequenced sample: PBMCs or T cells enriched from blood (not recorded which). The origin of the receptors is a woman in her forties or fifties in a cohort exposed to, infected with or recovered from COVID-19 (not recorded which).

V gene TRBV5-8 combines with J gene TRBJ2-7; 13 bases fit TRBD2. This CDR3 region has 15 residues. Germline V CDR1 and CDR2: SGHTS, YDEGEE. The trim removed 4 bases at V and 6 bases at J, leaving 7 bases unmatched. In DNA, the CDR3 is TGTGCCAGCAGCCCGGGGACTAGCGGGATTGTCGAGCAGTACTTC. Its protein is CASSPGTSGIVEQYF.

This clone was seen a few times. This CDR3 is CASSLVRELGLKTQYF. CDR3 sequence (DNA): TGTGCCAGCAGCTTAGTACGGGAGCTTGGGCTGAAGACCCAGTACTTC. The rearrangement links TRBV5-6 to TRBJ2-5; D possibly corresponds to TRBD2 (6 bases). The ends were cut back, 2 bases at V and 6 bases at J, with 20 bases in the middle. In germline, CDR1 is SGHDT, CDR2 YYEEEE. The CDR3 extends over 16 amino acids.

This chain joins TRBV29-1 and TRBJ2-3, with 10 bases lining up with TRBD1. Trimming cost V 6 bases and J 5 bases; bases outside gene matches: 17. The CDR3 spans 17 residues. Germline assignment: CDR1 SQVTM and CDR2 ANQGSEA. CDR3 nucleotides: TGCAGCGTCGAGACGCCCCGGGACAGGGGTACTGTAGATACGCAGTATTTT. This codes for CSVETPRDRGTVDTQYF.

This chain connects TRBV28 to TRBJ2-7, with no clear D. The CDR3 is made up of 11 amino acids. CDR1 and CDR2 (germline): MDHEN, SYDVKM. V shed 6 bases and J shed 3 bases, with 6 bases lying between them. The CDR3 DNA reads as TGTGCCAGCAGCGTGAGCTACGAGCAGTACTTC. Translation: CASSVSYEQYF.

This sequence joins TRBV6-5 and TRBJ2-7; possibly TRBD2 for D (6 bases). The CDR3 contains 11 residues. The V gene's germline CDR1 is MNHEY and CDR2 SVGAGI. Trimming took 6 bases from V and 5 from J, leaving 8 bases between them. CDR3 sequence reads: CASSWGDEQYF. The CDR3 DNA reads TGTGCCAGCAGCTGGGGGGACGAGCAGTACTTC.

This clone was detected once. The chain couples TRBV15 to TRBJ2-7, with 8 bases matching TRBD1. Trimming at V came to 8 bases and at J to 6 bases, leaving 12 bases not matched to a gene. CDR1 LNHNV and CDR2 YYDKDF come from the germline V gene (reference sequence). This CDR3 is built from 14 residues. CDR3 in amino acids: CATRPGQGAFEQYF. For the CDR3, the DNA is TGTGCCACCCGGCCCGGGCAGGGGGCTTTCGAGCAGTACTTC.

The V call is TRBV10-2, the J call TRBJ1-5; D uncertain. The germline CDR1 and CDR2 sequences are WSHSY and SAAADI. The CDR3 consists of 14 residues. The V end was cut by 0 bases, the J end by 2 bases, with 5 bases between. CDR3 loop: CASSESNGNQPQHF. The CDR3 bases are TGCGCCAGCAGTGAGTCCAATGGCAATCAGCCCCAGCATTTT.

The chain links TRBV28 to TRBJ2-1; 9 nucleotides match TRBD2. V lost 3 bases and J lost 8; bases outside the gene matches: 14. Per the germline V gene, CDR1 is MDHEN and CDR2 is SYDVKM. The CDR3 contains 17 residues. The CDR3 region has the DNA TGTGCCAGCAGTTTCGGGGGCGGGAGGGGGCGTTTGGATGAGCAGTTCTTC. Protein sequence: CASSFGGGRGRLDEQFF.

The rearrangement joins TRBV11-2 to TRBJ2-3; D might be TRBD2 (6 bases). Looked up from germline, CDR1 is SGHAT and CDR2 is FQNNGV. Trimming removed 4 bases from V and 6 bases from J, with 11 bases in between. CDR3 length: 13 amino acids. CDR3 region: CASSYQGGDTQYF. For the CDR3, the DNA is TGTGCCAGCAGCTACCAGGGAGGCGATACGCAGTATTTT.

The rearrangement uses TRBV9 and TRBJ1-1; D may be TRBD1 (5 bases). The CDR3 consists of 17 residues. Trimming took 0 bases from V and 5 from J, leaving 20 bases between them. Germline values: CDR1 SGDLS, CDR2 YYNGEE. The CDR3 nucleotides are TGTGCCAGCAGCGTAGCTCAAGGGGTCAGGGCGGGAACTGAAGCTTTCTTT. It encodes CASSVAQGVRAGTEAFF.

In regard to this clone: Other DNA variants within this sample encode the same CDR3. CDR3 protein: CASSYGGRAYNEQFF. DNA for the CDR3: TGTGCCAGCAGTTACGGAGGGAGAGCCTACAATGAGCAGTTCTTC. The chain links TRBV6-5 to TRBJ2-1, with D maybe TRBD2 (6 bases). This CDR3 has 15 amino acids. V lost 2 bases to trimming and J lost 2 bases, with 10 bases between them. CDR1 is MNHEY, CDR2 SVGAGI, per germline.

The rearrangement joins TRBV3-1 (or the pseudogene TRBV3-2) to TRBJ2-1; TRBD1 aligns across 9 bases. The CDR3 has 17 amino acids. Germline-derived CDR1 and CDR2 are LGHDT and YNNKEL (reference sequence). The trim removed 5 bases at V and 1 base at J, leaving 9 bases unmatched. Written as DNA, the CDR3 is TGTGCCAGCAGCACCCATGAGGGACAGGGATCCTACAATGAGCAGTTCTTC. This translates into CASSTHEGQGSYNEQFF.